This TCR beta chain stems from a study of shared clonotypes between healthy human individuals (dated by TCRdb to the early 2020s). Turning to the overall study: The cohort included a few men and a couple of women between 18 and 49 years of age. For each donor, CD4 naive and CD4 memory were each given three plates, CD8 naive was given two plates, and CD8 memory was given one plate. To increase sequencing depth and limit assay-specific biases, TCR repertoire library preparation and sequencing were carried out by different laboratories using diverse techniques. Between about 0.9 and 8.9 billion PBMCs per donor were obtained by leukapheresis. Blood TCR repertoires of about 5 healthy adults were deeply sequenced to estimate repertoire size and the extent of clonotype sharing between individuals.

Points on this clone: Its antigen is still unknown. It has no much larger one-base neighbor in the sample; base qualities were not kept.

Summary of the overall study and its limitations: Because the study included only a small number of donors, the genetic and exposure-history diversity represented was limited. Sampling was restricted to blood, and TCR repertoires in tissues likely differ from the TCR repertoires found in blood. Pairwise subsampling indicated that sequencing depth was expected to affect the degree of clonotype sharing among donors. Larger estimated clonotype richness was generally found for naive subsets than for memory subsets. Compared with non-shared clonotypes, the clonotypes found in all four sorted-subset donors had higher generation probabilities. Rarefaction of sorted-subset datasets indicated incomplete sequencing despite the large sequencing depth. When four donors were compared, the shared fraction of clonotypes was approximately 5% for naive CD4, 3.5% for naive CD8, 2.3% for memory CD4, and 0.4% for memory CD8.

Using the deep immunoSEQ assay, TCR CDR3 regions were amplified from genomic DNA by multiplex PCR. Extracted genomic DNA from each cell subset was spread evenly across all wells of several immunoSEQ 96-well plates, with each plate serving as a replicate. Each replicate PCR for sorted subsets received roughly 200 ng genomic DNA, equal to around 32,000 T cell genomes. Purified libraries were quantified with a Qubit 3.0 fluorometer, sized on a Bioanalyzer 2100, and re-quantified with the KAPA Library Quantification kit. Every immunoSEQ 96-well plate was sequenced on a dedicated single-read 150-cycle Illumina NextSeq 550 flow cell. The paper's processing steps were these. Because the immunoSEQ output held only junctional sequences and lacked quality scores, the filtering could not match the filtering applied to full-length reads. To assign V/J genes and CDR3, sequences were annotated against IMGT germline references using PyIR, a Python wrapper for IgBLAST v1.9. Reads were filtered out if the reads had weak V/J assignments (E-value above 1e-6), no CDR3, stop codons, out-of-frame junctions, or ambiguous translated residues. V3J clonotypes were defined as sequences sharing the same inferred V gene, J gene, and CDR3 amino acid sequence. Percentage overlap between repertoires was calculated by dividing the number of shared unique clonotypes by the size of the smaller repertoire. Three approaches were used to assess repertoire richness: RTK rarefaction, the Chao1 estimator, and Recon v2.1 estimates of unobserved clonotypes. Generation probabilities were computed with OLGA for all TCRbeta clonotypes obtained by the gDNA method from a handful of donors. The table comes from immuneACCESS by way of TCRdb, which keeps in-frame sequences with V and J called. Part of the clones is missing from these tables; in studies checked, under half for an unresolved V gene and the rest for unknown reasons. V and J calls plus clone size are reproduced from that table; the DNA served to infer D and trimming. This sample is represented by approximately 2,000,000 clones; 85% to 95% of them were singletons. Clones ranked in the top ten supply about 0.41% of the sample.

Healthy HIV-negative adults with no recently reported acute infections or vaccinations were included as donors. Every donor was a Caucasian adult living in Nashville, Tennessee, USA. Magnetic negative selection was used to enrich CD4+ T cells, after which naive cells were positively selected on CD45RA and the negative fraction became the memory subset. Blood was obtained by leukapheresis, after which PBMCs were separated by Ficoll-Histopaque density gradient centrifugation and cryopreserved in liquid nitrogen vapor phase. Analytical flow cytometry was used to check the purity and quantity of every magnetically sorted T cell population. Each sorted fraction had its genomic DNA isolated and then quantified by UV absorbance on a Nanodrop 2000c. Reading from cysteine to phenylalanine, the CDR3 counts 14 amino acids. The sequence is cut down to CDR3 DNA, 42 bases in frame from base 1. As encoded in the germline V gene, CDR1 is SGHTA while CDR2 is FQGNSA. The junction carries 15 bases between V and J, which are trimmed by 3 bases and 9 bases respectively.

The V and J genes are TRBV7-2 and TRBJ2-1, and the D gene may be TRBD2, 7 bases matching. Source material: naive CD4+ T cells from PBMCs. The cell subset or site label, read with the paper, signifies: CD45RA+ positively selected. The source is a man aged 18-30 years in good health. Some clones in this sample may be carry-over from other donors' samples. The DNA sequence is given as TGTGCCAGCAGCTTTTGGCGGGGGCAAGGTGAGCAGTTCTTC. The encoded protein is CASSFWRGQGEQFF. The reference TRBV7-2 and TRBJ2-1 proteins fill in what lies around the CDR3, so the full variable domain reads GAGVSQSPSNKVTEKGKDVELRCDPISGHTALYWYRQSLGQGLEFLIYFQGNSAPDKSGLPSDRFSAERTGGSVSTLTIQRTQQEDSAVYLCASSFWRGQGEQFFGPGTRLTVL.